A selection of T cell receptor beta chains follows, all from one sample in a study of response to subunit inactivated influenza vaccine. TCRdb re-called the RT-PCR reads through MiXCR, storing one row per CDR3 protein. The data contain almost 250,000 distinct CDR3 sequences, less than 15% of them seen just once; the ten biggest clones take up under 10%. The material sequenced was non-naive T cells sorted from PBMCs, taken 14 to 15 days before vaccination. These receptors all come from a man aged 45-60 years who received an inactivated influenza vaccine. Both conserved end residues are part of each CDR3. A D gene is named only where the DNA matches it firmly. Not every row has a clone size; where given, it reads once, few, many or a size class.

cdr3_nt cdr3_aa clone_size d_call j_call v_call
TGTGCCAGCAGTCACAGGGTAATGGGTTCACCCCTCCACTTT CASSHRVMGSPLHF few NA TRBJ1-6 TRBV12-3/TRBV12-4
TGTGCCAGCAGTGCCCGTCAACAGGTTAATGGCTACACCTTC CASSARQQVNGYTF few NA TRBJ1-2 TRBV6-1
TGCGCCAGCAGCTACAGGGGGCGCATGGAGACCCAGTACTTC CASSYRGRMETQYF NA TRBD1 TRBJ2-5 TRBV5-1
TGTGCCTGCCGAATGAGGGCGAATGAGCAGTTCTTC CACRMRANEQFF few NA TRBJ2-1 TRBV30
TGTGCCAGCAGTGTCGGTACGACAGGGCAAAATGAAAAACTGTTTTTT CASSVGTTGQNEKLFF few TRBD1 TRBJ1-4 TRBV2
TGTGCCAGCAGGGCCGGGACAGGGTCCGGGGAGCTGTTTTTT CASRAGTGSGELFF NA TRBD1 TRBJ2-2 TRBV11-3
TGCGCCAGCAGCTTGGCTCAAGGGACGTTTGAAGCTTTCTTT CASSLAQGTFEAFF NA NA TRBJ1-1 TRBV5-1
TGTGCCAGCAGTGAAGCCCACGGCCTAACTGAAGCTTTCTTT CASSEAHGLTEAFF many NA TRBJ1-1 TRBV6-1
TGTGCCACCAGTGATCCGGGACGGAACGCTTATGGCTACACCTTC CATSDPGRNAYGYTF NA NA TRBJ1-2 TRBV24-1
TGTGCCAGCAGCCCCCCCGGGACAGGGGGCACTGAAGCTTTCTTT CASSPPGTGGTEAFF many TRBD1 TRBJ1-1 TRBV3-1
TGTGCCAGCAGTCCGGGCGAGGGGGGAGCCAAAAACATTCAGTACTTC CASSPGEGGAKNIQYF NA NA TRBJ2-4 TRBV12-3/TRBV12-4
TGTGCCAGCAGCGTATTAACAGCGTGGGATTCACCCCTCCACTTT CASSVLTAWDSPLHF few NA TRBJ1-6 TRBV9
TGCGCCAGCAGCCAAGTAATTAAAAGGGGATCCGGGGAGCTGTTTTTT CASSQVIKRGSGELFF NA NA TRBJ2-2 TRBV4-3
TGTGCCAGCTCTGTAGGACAGAGCACAGATACGCAGTATTTT CASSVGQSTDTQYF NA NA TRBJ2-3 TRBV18
TGTGCCAGCAGCGTGAGACAACAAGAGACCCAGTACTTC CASSVRQQETQYF NA NA TRBJ2-5 TRBV7-2
TGTGCCAGCAGTCCCCTTTGGCAGTTGAACTATGGCTACACCTTC CASSPLWQLNYGYTF NA NA TRBJ1-2 TRBV6-1
TGTGCCAGCAGCTTTAGTGACGGGGGAGTCATGAATGAGCAGTTCTTC CASSFSDGGVMNEQFF few NA TRBJ2-1 TRBV11-2
TGTGCCAGCAGTTTTACAGCAGGGGGCACTGAAGCTTTCTTT CASSFTAGGTEAFF few TRBD1 TRBJ1-1 TRBV12-3/TRBV12-4
TGCGCCAGCAGCGCCCTTCCCGGGACAGTAAACACCGGGGAGCTGTTTTTT CASSALPGTVNTGELFF NA TRBD1 TRBJ2-2 TRBV5-1
TGTGCCAGCAGCCAAGATCCGGCAGAGAACTATGGCTACACCTTC CASSQDPAENYGYTF NA NA TRBJ1-2 TRBV4-2
TGTACCCTCAGTTTAGACCCCCGTATTCGGGGGACCGGGGAGCTGTTTTTT CTLSLDPRIRGTGELFF NA NA TRBJ2-2 TRBV12-3/TRBV12-4
TGCAGTGCTACTCAGGGCGGGGAGCTGTTTTTT CSATQGGELFF few NA TRBJ2-2 TRBV20-1
TGTGCCAGCAGTGAACCGGGACAGGGGGCTAACTATGGCTACACCTTC CASSEPGQGANYGYTF many TRBD1 TRBJ1-2 TRBV25-1